Given below is one T cell receptor (beta chain) in context. V shed 2 bases and J shed 2 bases, with 9 bases lying between them. Germline CDR1 reads SGHRS; CDR2 reads YFSETQ. This CDR3 is built from 14 residues. This sample was included in a study of Tregs in tolerant kidney transplant recipients. Here immunoSEQ multiplex PCR was the method, and the copy in TCRdb shows in-frame clones only, minus some. This table holds 14,000 to 15,000 clones, about 80% found once. The specimen comprised Tregs from blood, sampled before the transplant. The chain employs TRBV5-1 and TRBJ2-3; D is uncertain. The sequence was collected from a human donor who received a combined kidney and bone marrow transplant. The DNA of the CDR3 is TGCGCCAGCAGCTTCTACCCCCTCACAGATACGCAGTATTTT. Encoded protein: CASSFYPLTDTQYF.